These 21 T cell receptor beta chains came from one sample sequenced in a study of PD-1 and CTLA-4 blockade in melanoma. TCRdb's copy holds only in-frame clones and misses some; the assay was immunoSEQ multiplex PCR. The table has roughly 30,000 clones, approximately 90% seen once. Sample: CD8+ T cells from peripheral blood, taken from a patient given anti-PD-1 treatment. The source is a human donor with melanoma.

The V and J genes are TRBV28 and TRBJ1-2; 12 bases are shared with TRBD1. In germline, CDR1 is MDHEN, CDR2 SYDVKM. The CDR3 is 18 residues long. V gave up 5 bases and J gave up 2 bases; unmatched junction bases: 12. The CDR3 protein is CASSLGTGGAVSNYGYTF. The CDR3 DNA sequence: TGTGCCAGCAGTCTCGGGACAGGGGGCGCGGTGTCCAACTATGGCTACACCTTC.

This chain joins TRBV7-9 and TRBJ1-1; D is unresolved. Looked up from germline, CDR1 is SEHNR and CDR2 is FQNEAQ (reference sequence). This CDR3 spans 16 amino acids. V was clipped by 4 bases and J by 2 bases, with 17 bases between them. Here the CDR3 reads CASSSYRSTENTEAFF. In DNA, the CDR3 is TGTGCCAGCAGCTCCTACCGGTCTACTGAAAACACTGAAGCTTTCTTT.

The chain has TRBV28 and TRBJ2-1; TRBD2 might be the D (6 bases). Trimming shortened V by 4 bases and J by 6 bases, and 10 bases separated the two germline ends. The CDR3 extends over 13 amino acids. Germline V CDR1 and CDR2: MDHEN, SYDVKM. CDR3 region: CASSSWDSNEQFF. DNA for the CDR3: TGTGCCAGCAGTTCCTGGGACTCCAATGAGCAGTTCTTC.

J is TRBJ2-5 and V is TRBV9; possible D gene TRBD2, 6 bases. Per the germline V gene, CDR1 is SGDLS and CDR2 is YYNGEE. CDR3 length: 16 amino acids. Trimming cost V 0 bases and J 4 bases, with 16 bases left between them. CDR3 in DNA: TGTGCCAGCAGCGTAGAGGGCCGGAGGGTTCGAGAGACCCAGTACTTC. Amino acids: CASSVEGRRVRETQYF. Combining the CDR3 with reference TRBV9 and TRBJ2-5 gives the whole variable domain DSGVTQTPKHLITATGQRVTLRCSPRSGDLSVYWYQQSLDQGLQFLIQYYNGEERAKGNILERFSAQQFPDLHSELNLSSLELGDSALYFCASSVEGRRVRETQYFGPGTRLLVL.

This clone is medium-sized by share. This sequence joins TRBV7-7 and TRBJ2-1; possibly TRBD1 or TRBD2 for D (5 bases each). This CDR3 region has 16 residues. V was cut by 2 bases and J by 2 bases, with 13 bases left in between. Germline V lookup: CDR1 SSHAT, CDR2 FNYEAQ (reference sequence). The CDR3 here is CASSLSEGSAYNEQFF. CDR3 nucleotide sequence: TGTGCCAGCAGCTTATCAGAGGGGTCAGCCTACAATGAGCAGTTCTTC.

The chain joins TRBV7-9 to TRBJ2-2; the match to TRBD1 covers 10 bases. The CDR3 has 14 amino acids. Germline CDR1 reads SEHNR; CDR2 reads FQNEAQ (reference sequence). V lost 6 bases to trimming and J lost 3 bases; unmatched junction nucleotides: 1. The CDR3: CASRGTGDTGELFF. CDR3 nucleotide sequence: TGTGCCAGCAGAGGGACAGGGGACACCGGGGAGCTGTTTTTT.

This chain joins TRBV5-1 and TRBJ2-7, with D uncertain. With 0 bases removed from V and 4 bases from J, the gap between germline ends came to 11 bases. The V gene's germline CDR1 is SGHRS and CDR2 YFSETQ. The CDR3 has 14 amino acids. The CDR3 nucleotides are TGCGCCAGCAGCTTGGGTCGCCTTGGGTACGAGCAGTACTTC. Protein sequence: CASSLGRLGYEQYF.

This clone was recorded only once. The genes are TRBV7-3 and TRBJ2-2; 10 bases map to TRBD2. This CDR3 region has 15 residues. With V trimmed by 8 bases and J by 3 bases, 6 bases remained unmatched. Looked up from germline, CDR1 is SGHTA and CDR2 is FQGTGA. The CDR3 is CASGPGLADTGELFF. The CDR3 bases are TGTGCCAGCGGTCCCGGACTAGCGGACACCGGGGAGCTGTTTTTT.

The chain combines TRBV4-3 with TRBJ2-7, with 7 bases lining up with TRBD2. This CDR3 spans 14 amino acids. Looked up from germline, CDR1 is LGHNA and CDR2 is YSLEER. Trimming at V came to 1 base and at J to 3 bases, leaving 3 bases not matched to a gene. The CDR3 sequence is CASSQAASGYEQYF. The CDR3, as DNA: TGCGCCAGCAGCCAAGCCGCTAGCGGCTACGAGCAGTACTTC.

This chain connects TRBV28 to TRBJ1-4; D is possibly TRBD1 (6 bases). CDR1 is MDHEN and CDR2 is SYDVKM in the germline V gene. The CDR3 has 14 residues. V was trimmed by 3 bases and J by 7 bases, leaving 12 bases between them. Here the CDR3 reads CASSFEGGGEKLFF. CDR3 DNA sequence: TGTGCCAGCAGTTTTGAGGGGGGAGGTGAAAAACTGTTTTTT.

The rearrangement uses TRBV2 and TRBJ1-1; D remains ambiguous. The CDR3 is 12 amino acids. V gave up 4 bases and J gave up 10 bases, with 13 bases separating them. Germline V gives CDR1 SNHLY, CDR2 FYNNEI. CDR3 residues: CASSANWAGAFF. CDR3 nucleotide sequence: TGTGCCAGCAGTGCCAACTGGGCCGGAGCTTTCTTT. Combining the CDR3 with reference TRBV2 and TRBJ1-1 gives the whole variable domain EPEVTQTPSHQVTQMGQEVILRCVPISNHLYFYWYRQILGQKVEFLVSFYNNEISEKSEIFDDQFSVERPDGSNFTLKIRSTKLEDSAMYFCASSANWAGAFFGQGTRLTVV.

V usage is TRBV28 and J usage is TRBJ2-1; no reliable D call. The CDR3 has 13 residues. The germline CDR1 and CDR2 sequences are MDHEN and SYDVKM. Trimming cost V 5 bases and J 3 bases, with 8 bases left between them. The CDR3, as DNA: TGTGCCAGCAGTCTGACGAGCTACAATGAGCAGTTCTTC. Protein product: CASSLTSYNEQFF.

The rearrangement uses TRBV20-1 and TRBJ2-2, with D unresolved. CDR3 size: 11 residues. Germline-derived CDR1 and CDR2 are DFQATT and SNEGSKA (reference sequence). The V and J ends lost 7 bases and 7 bases respectively, with 10 bases between them. For the CDR3, the DNA is TGCAGTGGAATGGTGAACGGGGAGCTGTTTTTT. Translation gives CSGMVNGELFF.

The rearrangement links TRBV11-2 to TRBJ2-5; D perhaps matches TRBD2 (6 bases). CDR1 is SGHAT and CDR2 is FQNNGV in the germline V gene. V lost 3 bases and J lost 5, with 13 bases in between. The CDR3 sequence is 14 residues long. The CDR3 loop is CASSLPGGMETQYF. CDR3 DNA sequence: TGTGCCAGCAGCTTGCCGGGCGGGATGGAGACCCAGTACTTC.

The V and J genes are TRBV28 and TRBJ1-2; D is undetermined. CDR1 is MDHEN, CDR2 SYDVKM, per germline. This CDR3 is 12 amino acids long. The germline V and J ends were trimmed by 6 bases and 8 bases, with 13 bases remaining between them. The CDR3 sequence: CASSLPGLGYTF. The DNA for the CDR3 is TGTGCCAGCAGCCTCCCTGGGTTAGGCTACACCTTC.

The chain joins TRBV7-9 to TRBJ2-3, with TRBD2 matching 9 bases. Germline assignment: CDR1 SEHNR and CDR2 FQNEAQ (reference sequence). The CDR3 spans 16 residues. J lost 6 bases, V lost 0 bases, and 7 bases had no gene match. The CDR3 nucleotides read TGTGCCAGCAGCTTAGCGCACGCGGGGGGGATGGATACGCAGTATTTT. Its protein product is CASSLAHAGGMDTQYF.

The chain couples TRBV6-5 to TRBJ1-1, with D unclear. Per the germline V gene, CDR1 is MNHEY and CDR2 is SVGAGI. V was shortened by 6 bases and J by 10 bases, with 15 bases between the two germline ends. The CDR3 has 12 amino acids. DNA of the CDR3: TGTGCCAGCAGCCCAGGAATGAAAGGAGCTTTCTTT. It yields the protein CASSPGMKGAFF.

This CDR3 is CASSAQGGAHNEQFF. The DNA of the CDR3 is TGTGCCAGCAGCGCTCAGGGGGGGGCCCACAATGAGCAGTTCTTC. This chain joins TRBV3-1 (or the pseudogene TRBV3-2) and TRBJ2-1; possibly TRBD1 or TRBD2 for D (7 bases each). The CDR3 has 15 residues. With 5 bases removed from V and 5 bases from J, the gap between germline ends came to 16 bases. Germline V lookup: CDR1 LGHDT, CDR2 YNNKEL (reference sequence).

The rearrangement uses TRBV6-2 or TRBV6-3 and TRBJ2-4, with D perhaps TRBD2 (5 bases). Trimming left V 4 bases short and J 5 bases short, with 15 bases between. CDR3 size: 15 residues. CDR1 MNHEY and CDR2 SVGEGT come from the germline V gene. CDR3 coding DNA: TGTGCCAGCAGTTGGTCCCCAGCCGGGGAAAACATTCAGTACTTC. The encoded protein is CASSWSPAGENIQYF.

The chain uses TRBV25-1 and TRBJ2-7, with D possibly TRBD2 on 6 matching bases. This CDR3 spans 12 amino acids. Germline lookup yields CDR1 MGHDK and CDR2 SYGVNS. V lost 3 bases and J 5 bases, leaving 8 bases between the germline ends. In DNA, the CDR3 is TGTGCCAGCAGTGACGGGGGTCACGAGCAGTACTTC. Its protein product is CASSDGGHEQYF.

The chain carries TRBV5-6 and TRBJ1-1; 7 bases fit TRBD1. Germline trimming cut 5 bases from V and 1 base from J; bases unmatched to any gene: 2. CDR1 and CDR2 (germline): SGHDT, YYEEEE. There are 13 residues in the CDR3. The CDR3 nucleotides read TGTGCCAGCAGGGACAGGCGGAACACTGAAGCTTTCTTT. Its protein is CASRDRRNTEAFF.